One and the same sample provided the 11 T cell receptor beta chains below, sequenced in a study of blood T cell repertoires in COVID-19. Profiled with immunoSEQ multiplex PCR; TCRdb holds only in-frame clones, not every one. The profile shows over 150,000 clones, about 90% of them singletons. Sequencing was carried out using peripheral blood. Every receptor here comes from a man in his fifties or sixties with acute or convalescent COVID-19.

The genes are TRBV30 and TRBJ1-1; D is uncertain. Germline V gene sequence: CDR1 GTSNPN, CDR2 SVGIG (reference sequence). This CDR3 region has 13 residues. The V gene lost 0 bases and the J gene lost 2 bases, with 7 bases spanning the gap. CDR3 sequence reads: CAWSVTENTEAFF. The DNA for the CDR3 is TGTGCCTGGAGTGTAACAGAAAACACTGAAGCTTTCTTT.

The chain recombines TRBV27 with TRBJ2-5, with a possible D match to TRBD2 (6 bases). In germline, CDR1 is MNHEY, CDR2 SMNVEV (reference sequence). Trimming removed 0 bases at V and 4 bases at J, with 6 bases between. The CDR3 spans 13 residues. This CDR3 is CASSLSGGETQYF. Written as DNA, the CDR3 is TGTGCCAGCAGTTTATCGGGGGGAGAGACCCAGTACTTC.

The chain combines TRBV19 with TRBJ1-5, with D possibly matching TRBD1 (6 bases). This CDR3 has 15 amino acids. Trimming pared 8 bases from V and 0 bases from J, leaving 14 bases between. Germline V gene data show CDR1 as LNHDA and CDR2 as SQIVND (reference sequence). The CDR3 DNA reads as TGTGCCAGTGAGATCGGCAGGGGTAGCAATCAGCCCCAGCATTTT. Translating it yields CASEIGRGSNQPQHF.

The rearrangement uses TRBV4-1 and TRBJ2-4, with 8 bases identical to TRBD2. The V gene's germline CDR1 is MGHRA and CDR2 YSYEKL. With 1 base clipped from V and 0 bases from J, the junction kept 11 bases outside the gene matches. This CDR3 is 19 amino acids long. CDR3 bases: TGCGCCAGCAGCCAAGCCTCGGGGGGGTCTACTCTAGCCAAAAACATTCAGTACTTC. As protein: CASSQASGGSTLAKNIQYF.

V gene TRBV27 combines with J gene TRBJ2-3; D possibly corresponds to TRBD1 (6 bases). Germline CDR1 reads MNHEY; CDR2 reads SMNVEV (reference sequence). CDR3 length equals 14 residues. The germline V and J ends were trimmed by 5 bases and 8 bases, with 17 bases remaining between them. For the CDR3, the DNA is TGTGCCAGCAGTATGACAGGCCAAAGGGGTACGCAGTATTTT. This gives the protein CASSMTGQRGTQYF.

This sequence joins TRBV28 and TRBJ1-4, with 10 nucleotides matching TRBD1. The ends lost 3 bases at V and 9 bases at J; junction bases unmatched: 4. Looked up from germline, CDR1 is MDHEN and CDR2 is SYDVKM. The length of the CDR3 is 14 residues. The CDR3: CASSFGTGAQKLFF. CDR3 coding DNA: TGTGCCAGCAGTTTCGGGACAGGGGCGCAAAAACTGTTTTTT.

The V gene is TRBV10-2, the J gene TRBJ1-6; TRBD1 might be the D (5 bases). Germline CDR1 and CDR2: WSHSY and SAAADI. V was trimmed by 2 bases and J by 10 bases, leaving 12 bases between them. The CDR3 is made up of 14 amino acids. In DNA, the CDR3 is TGCGCCAGCAGTGAGGGTAGGGGTAGATCACCCCTCCACTTT. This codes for CASSEGRGRSPLHF.

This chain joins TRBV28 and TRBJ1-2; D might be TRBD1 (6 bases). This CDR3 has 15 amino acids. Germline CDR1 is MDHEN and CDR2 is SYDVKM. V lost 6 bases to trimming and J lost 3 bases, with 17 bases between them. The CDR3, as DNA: TGTGCCAGCAGACCCCCAGGGGTGGGGGACTATGGCTACACCTTC. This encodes CASRPPGVGDYGYTF.

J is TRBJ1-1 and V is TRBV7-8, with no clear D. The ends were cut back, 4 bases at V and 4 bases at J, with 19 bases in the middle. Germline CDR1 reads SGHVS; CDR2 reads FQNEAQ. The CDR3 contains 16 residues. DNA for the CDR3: TGTGCCAGCAGCTACTTAGGTACGGGAGGGAGCACTGAAGCTTTCTTT. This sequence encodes CASSYLGTGGSTEAFF.

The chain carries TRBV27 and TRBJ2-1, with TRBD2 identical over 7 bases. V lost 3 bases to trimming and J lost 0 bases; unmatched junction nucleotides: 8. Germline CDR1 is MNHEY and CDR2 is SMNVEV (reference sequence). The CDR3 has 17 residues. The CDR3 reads CASSLLASGFSYNEQFF. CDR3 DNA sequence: TGTGCCAGCAGTTTGCTAGCTAGCGGATTCTCCTACAATGAGCAGTTCTTC.

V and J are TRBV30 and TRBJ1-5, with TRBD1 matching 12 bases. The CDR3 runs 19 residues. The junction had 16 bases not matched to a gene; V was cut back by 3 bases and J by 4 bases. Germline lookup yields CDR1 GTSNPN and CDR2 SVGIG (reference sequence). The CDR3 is CAWRPGTGGRKSSNQPQHF. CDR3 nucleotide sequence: TGTGCCTGGAGGCCCGGGACAGGGGGCAGAAAATCCTCAAATCAGCCCCAGCATTTT.